Sequencing of this T cell receptor (beta chain) was carried out in a study of T cells in tuberculosis. On the study more broadly: T cells were selected with CD1B tetramers loaded with glucose monomycolate.

Time point specified: new active TB diagnosis, blood taken before or within 7 days of starting treatment. The assay was immunoSEQ multiplex PCR, and TCRdb's table has in-frame clones only and misses some. The table has tens of thousands of clones, around 90% seen once; the top ten hold nearly 2.5%. The CDR3 length is 16 residues. With V trimmed by 0 bases and J by 6 bases, 8 bases remained unmatched. Germline CDR1 is SGHKS and CDR2 is YYEKEE (reference sequence). The rearrangement links TRBV5-5 to TRBJ1-5, with TRBD1 matching over 8 bases. This TCR came from an adult with tuberculosis. The sample in question was PBMCs, obtained at tuberculosis diagnosis. The CDR3 DNA reads TGTGCCAGCAGCTTGGGGTTACAGGGGGTTGGTCAGCCCCAGCATTTT. It encodes CASSLGLQGVGQPQHF.